Listed below are T cell receptor beta chains from one sample, sequenced in a study of Graves' ophthalmopathy and Graves' hyperthyroidism. Each CDR3 protein is one row after TCRdb ran MiXCR on the multiplex PCR reads. This sample has some 400,000 distinct CDR3 sequences, with around 17% found just once. Sequenced sample: peripheral blood. The receptors originated from a woman younger than 35 with Graves' ophthalmopathy. Both conserved end residues are part of each CDR3. A D gene is named only where the DNA matches it firmly. Only part of the rows carry a size: once, few, many, or a class if the clone is expanded.

abundance: many
v_gene: TRBV18
j_gene: TRBJ1-5
len: 16
d_gene: TRBD1
CDR3nt: TGTGCCAGCTCACCGACCACCGGGACAGGTAATCAGCCCCAGCATTTT
CDR3aa: CASSPTTGTGNQPQHF

abundance: many
v_gene: TRBV7-2
j_gene: TRBJ2-7
len: 14
d_gene: TRBD2
CDR3nt: TGTGCCAGCAGCCGAACCGGGACTAACCACGAGCAGTACTTC
CDR3aa: CASSRTGTNHEQYF

abundance: many
v_gene: TRBV11-2
j_gene: TRBJ2-5
len: 13
d_gene: NA
CDR3nt: TGTGCCAGCACCCTGGGCCGGTTAGAGACCCAGTACTTC
CDR3aa: CASTLGRLETQYF

abundance: many
v_gene: TRBV14
j_gene: TRBJ1-1
len: 15
d_gene: NA
CDR3nt: TGTGCCAGCAGCCACCTAAGAGGGAAGAACACTGAAGCTTTCTTT
CDR3aa: CASSHLRGKNTEAFF

abundance: many
v_gene: TRBV7-3
j_gene: TRBJ1-1
len: 14
d_gene: NA
CDR3nt: TGTGCCAGCAGCTTAACTGAGGGGGTGGCGGCGGCTTTCTTT
CDR3aa: CASSLTEGVAAAFF

abundance: NA
v_gene: TRBV4-2
j_gene: TRBJ2-7
len: 17
d_gene: TRBD2
CDR3nt: TGTGCCAGCAGCCAACCTACTAGCGGGAGGGAGGCCTACGAGCAGTACTTC
CDR3aa: CASSQPTSGREAYEQYF

abundance: many
v_gene: TRBV11-2
j_gene: TRBJ2-3
len: 16
d_gene: NA
CDR3nt: TGTGCCAGCAGCCAAGGGACCTCCGTCGGCACAGATACGCAGTATTTT
CDR3aa: CASSQGTSVGTDTQYF

abundance: few
v_gene: TRBV7-2
j_gene: TRBJ2-7
len: 12
d_gene: NA
CDR3nt: TGTGCCAGCAGCTCAGCACTATACGACCAGTACTTC
CDR3aa: CASSSALYDQYF

abundance: many
v_gene: TRBV18
j_gene: TRBJ2-5
len: 14
d_gene: NA
CDR3nt: TGTGCCAGCTCACCATGGAGGGGCGACGAGACCCAGTACTTC
CDR3aa: CASSPWRGDETQYF

abundance: many
v_gene: TRBV6-2/TRBV6-3
j_gene: TRBJ1-5
len: 13
d_gene: NA
CDR3nt: TGTGCCAGCAGTAGACCGATCAATCAGCCCCAGCATTTT
CDR3aa: CASSRPINQPQHF

abundance: many
v_gene: TRBV4-2
j_gene: TRBJ2-7
len: 17
d_gene: NA
CDR3nt: TGTGCCAGCAGCCAAGAAGACCTAGTATCCCCGGGCTACGAGCAGTACTTC
CDR3aa: CASSQEDLVSPGYEQYF

abundance: many
v_gene: TRBV20-1
j_gene: TRBJ1-6
len: 14
d_gene: NA
CDR3nt: TGCAGTGCTGCTCACTCAGCTCAGAATTCACCCCTCCACTTT
CDR3aa: CSAAHSAQNSPLHF

abundance: many
v_gene: TRBV6-2/TRBV6-3
j_gene: TRBJ2-5
len: 14
d_gene: NA
CDR3nt: TGTGCCAGCAGTTACTCCCCCCAGGCGGAGACCCAGTACTTC
CDR3aa: CASSYSPQAETQYF

abundance: NA
v_gene: TRBV6-1
j_gene: TRBJ2-7
len: 11
d_gene: NA
CDR3nt: TGTGCCAGCAGTGAACCGACGGTGCAGTACTTC
CDR3aa: CASSEPTVQYF